These T cell receptor beta chains were read from a single sample in a study of blood T cell repertoires in COVID-19. This table comes from immunoSEQ multiplex PCR, and its TCRdb copy is limited to in-frame clones, with some not included. The table records hundreds of thousands of clones, about 90% of them present only once. Material: PBMCs or T cells enriched from blood (not recorded which). The receptors shown here come from a woman aged 25 to 45 who had recovered from COVID-19. Both conserved end residues are part of each CDR3. D genes are given only for firm matches. Part of the rows lack a size; the others show once, few, many or a class for expanded clones.

clone size	D gene	V gene	J gene	CDR3 DNA	CDR3 protein
.	.	TRBV28	TRBJ1-6	TGTGCCAGCAGTACCCGACAGGATAATTCACCCCTCCACTTT	CASSTRQDNSPLHF
.	TRBD1	TRBV28	TRBJ2-7	TGTGCCAGCTTCCCCGGACAGGTACCCTACGAGCAGTACTTC	CASFPGQVPYEQYF
.	TRBD1	TRBV27	TRBJ2-1	TGTGCCAGCAGTTTAAAAAAGACAGGGGGCAATGAGCAGTTCTTC	CASSLKKTGGNEQFF
.	.	TRBV11-2	TRBJ2-4	TGTGCCAGCAGCTTAGATCTACCAGGGAGGATCAAAAACATTCAGTACTTC	CASSLDLPGRIKNIQYF
.	TRBD1	TRBV15	TRBJ1-6	TGTGCCACCAGCATTAGGACAGGGTTGGGGTCACCCCTCCACTTT	CATSIRTGLGSPLHF
.	.	TRBV19	TRBJ1-5	TGTGCCAGTAGTATATGGAGGGCGAAGAGCAATCAGCCCCAGCATTTT	CASSIWRAKSNQPQHF
.	.	TRBV10-3	TRBJ1-1	TGTGCCATCAGTGAGTCGAACCGGGTAGGGAGGGGCACTGAAGCTTTCTTT	CAISESNRVGRGTEAFF
.	.	TRBV5-5	TRBJ2-2	TGTGCCAGCAGCTCGAGCCCTTTACAGGGCACCGGGGAGCTGTTTTTT	CASSSSPLQGTGELFF
.	TRBD1	TRBV10-1	TRBJ1-5	TGCGCCAGAAACCGGGACAGGGTGAATGTTGGCAATCAGCCCCAGCATTTT	CARNRDRVNVGNQPQHF
.	.	TRBV6-7	TRBJ1-5	TGTGCCAGCAGTTACCGACCCCAGGGTGGGGGCAATCAGCCCCAGCATTTT	CASSYRPQGGGNQPQHF
.	.	TRBV29-1	TRBJ1-1	TGCAGCGTTGACGGGGGAATGGGTATGAACACTGAAGCTTTCTTT	CSVDGGMGMNTEAFF
.	TRBD1	TRBV12-3/TRBV12-4	TRBJ1-1	TGTGCCAGCACACAGGGGACAGGGGAAGCTTTCTTT	CASTQGTGEAFF
few	.	TRBV15	TRBJ2-7	TGTGCCACCAGCAGAGCTACAGCTGACTACGAGCAGTACTTC	CATSRATADYEQYF
.	TRBD1	TRBV7-2	TRBJ1-1	TGTGCCAGCAGCATCAACCGGGACAGGAACACTGAAGCTTTCTTT	CASSINRDRNTEAFF
once	.	TRBV7-9	TRBJ2-5	TGTGCCAGCAGCTTTTTAGGGGGAACAGGACAAGAGACCCAGTACTTC	CASSFLGGTGQETQYF
.	.	TRBV10-1	TRBJ2-3	TGCGCCAGCCCCTCGCGGGACACAGATACGCAGTATTTT	CASPSRDTDTQYF
.	TRBD2	TRBV6-5	TRBJ2-3	TGTGCCACCCGGCTACTAGCGGAAAGCACAGATACGCAGTATTTT	CATRLLAESTDTQYF
.	.	TRBV28	TRBJ1-1	TGTGCCAGCAGTTTAAGTTCATCAGGGGCGAACACTGAAGCTTTCTTT	CASSLSSSGANTEAFF
.	TRBD1	TRBV5-1	TRBJ1-1	TGCGCCAGCAGCTTCCAGGGGGCTTACACTGAAGCTTTCTTT	CASSFQGAYTEAFF
.	.	TRBV5-1	TRBJ2-6	TGCGCCAGCAGCTTGACAGGGTTACTCTCTGGGGCCAACGTCCTGACTTTC	CASSLTGLLSGANVLTF
.	TRBD1	TRBV28	TRBJ1-1	TGTGCCAGCAGTTTGCCCCTCGCAGGGGGCACTGAAGCTTTCTTT	CASSLPLAGGTEAFF
.	TRBD1	TRBV5-4	TRBJ1-1	TGTGCCAGCAGTTTTGGGACAGGGGGCACTGAAGCTTTCTTT	CASSFGTGGTEAFF
.	TRBD2	TRBV14	TRBJ2-1	TGTGCCAGCAGCCGCCGGCGGGGGGGACGGCTAGCGGGAGCACACAATGAGCAGTTCTTC	CASSRRRGGRLAGAHNEQFF
.	.	TRBV18	TRBJ2-2	TGTGCCAGCTCACCACCAGGGGTCACCGGGGAGCTGTTTTTT	CASSPPGVTGELFF
once	.	TRBV18	TRBJ2-7	TGTGCCAGCTCACCAGGGAGTGCAGACGAGCAGTACTTC	CASSPGSADEQYF
.	.	TRBV30	TRBJ1-4	TGTGCCTGGAGTCAACAAACTAATGAAAAACTGTTTTTT	CAWSQQTNEKLFF
.	.	TRBV29-1	TRBJ1-1	TGCAGCGTTGACCCAGGGCGGCAGGCTTTCTTT	CSVDPGRQAFF
once	TRBD1	TRBV5-1	TRBJ2-7	TGCGCCAGCAGCGTCCAGGGGGATAACTACGAGCAGTACTTC	CASSVQGDNYEQYF
.	.	TRBV5-1	TRBJ1-2	TGCGCCAGCACACTGGAGGGTAAAGGGGCCTATGGCTACACCTTC	CASTLEGKGAYGYTF
.	TRBD1	TRBV10-3	TRBJ2-2	TGTGCCATCAGCGGGGACAGGGCCGGGGAGCTGTTTTTT	CAISGDRAGELFF
.	.	TRBV3-1/TRBV3-2	TRBJ1-5	TGTGCCAGCAGCCAAGGGGGAGGGGCTGATCAGCCCCAGCATTTT	CASSQGGGADQPQHF
.	TRBD1	TRBV19	TRBJ1-5	TGTGCCAGTAGTATAGTGGGGACAGGGGGACCGAGCAATCAGCCCCAGCATTTT	CASSIVGTGGPSNQPQHF
.	TRBD1	TRBV14	TRBJ1-2	TGTGCCAGCAGCCAAGCTTCCGGGACAGCCTATGGCTACACCTTC	CASSQASGTAYGYTF
.	TRBD1	TRBV5-5	TRBJ1-1	TGTGCCAGCAGCCCAGGACAGGGGGGGAACACTGAAGCTTTCTTT	CASSPGQGGNTEAFF
once	TRBD1	TRBV7-9	TRBJ2-1	TGTGCCAGCAGCTTAACGGGACAGGGGCTAAATGAGCAGTTCTTC	CASSLTGQGLNEQFF
few	TRBD1	TRBV5-1	TRBJ1-4	TGCGCCAGCAGATTGGGGACAGAGAATGAAAAACTGTTTTTT	CASRLGTENEKLFF
.	TRBD1	TRBV4-1	TRBJ1-1	TGCGCCAGCAGCCAACCCGGGACAGGCTACTTGAACACTGAAGCTTTCTTT	CASSQPGTGYLNTEAFF
few	.	TRBV30	TRBJ1-1	TGTGCCTGGAGTGTAAGGGGTGCTGAAGCTTTCTTT	CAWSVRGAEAFF
once	.	TRBV11-2	TRBJ2-3	TGTGCCAGCAGCTTCGGAAGCGGTTCCACAGATACGCAGTATTTT	CASSFGSGSTDTQYF
once	.	TRBV30	TRBJ1-6	TGTGCCTGGAGTGTTACTGTTCGAGAAACACCCCTCCACTTT	CAWSVTVRETPLHF